The 9 T cell receptor beta chains listed next were all sequenced from one sample in a study of cytomegalovirus exposure and HLA in healthy donors. Use of 60 Vbeta and 13 Jbeta primers characterized the PCR. TCRdb keeps only in-frame clones here, not all; method: immunoSEQ multiplex PCR. This table has 200,000 or so clones, just under 80% appearing once. The specimen was PBMCs. The receptor set was obtained from a woman in her twenties or thirties in good health and CMV-seropositive.

The rearrangement uses TRBV27 and TRBJ2-7; D is perhaps TRBD2 (6 bases). Germline V gene data show CDR1 as MNHEY and CDR2 as SMNVEV (reference sequence). Trimming pared 1 base from V and 4 bases from J, leaving 14 bases between. The CDR3 contains 15 residues. This CDR3 is CASSLWGGKGYEQYF. In DNA form, the CDR3 reads TGTGCCAGCAGTTTATGGGGCGGGAAAGGGTACGAGCAGTACTTC.

The chain joins TRBV5-8 to TRBJ2-7; D gene uncertain. CDR1 SGHTS and CDR2 YDEGEE come from the germline V gene. This CDR3 region has 15 residues. The V and J ends lost 0 bases and 3 bases respectively, with 13 bases between them. DNA of the CDR3: TGTGCCAGCAGCTTGGGTCCGGGTCCGGTCTACGAGCAGTACTTC. It encodes CASSLGPGPVYEQYF.

The chain combines TRBV27 with TRBJ2-7; 8 bases agree with TRBD1. The CDR3 extends over 14 amino acids. After removal of 4 bases from V and 1 base from J, the junction contained 3 bases not matched to a gene. Germline CDR1 MNHEY, CDR2 SMNVEV (reference sequence). CDR3 amino acids: CASSYRTGSYEQYF. CDR3 coding DNA: TGTGCCAGCAGTTATAGGACAGGGTCCTACGAGCAGTACTTC.

This chain connects TRBV6-5 to TRBJ2-6; D is unclear. The V end lost 0 bases, the J end lost 2 bases, and 5 bases lay between the germline ends. Germline values: CDR1 MNHEY, CDR2 SVGAGI. The CDR3 is 15 amino acids. In nucleotides, the CDR3 is TGTGCCAGCAGTTACTCCGGTGCTGGGGCCAACGTCCTGACTTTC. Translating it yields CASSYSGAGANVLTF.

J is TRBJ2-2 and V is TRBV7-2, with 7 nucleotides matching TRBD1. Germline CDR1 is SGHTA and CDR2 is FQGNSA. The ends lost 3 bases at V and 4 bases at J; junction bases unmatched: 2. There are 14 residues in the CDR3. The CDR3 is CASSFTGVTGELFF. CDR3 nucleotide sequence: TGTGCCAGCAGCTTTACAGGGGTCACCGGGGAGCTGTTTTTT.

The rearrangement uses TRBV7-2 and TRBJ2-7, with 8 bases matching TRBD2. V lost 5 bases to trimming and J lost 5 bases; unmatched junction nucleotides: 11. Per germline, CDR1 SGHTA and CDR2 FQGNSA. The CDR3 runs to 15 residues. DNA of the CDR3: TGTGCCAGCAGCCCCCTGAGCGGGGGAGGCGACGAGCAGTACTTC. As protein: CASSPLSGGGDEQYF.

The J gene is TRBJ2-1, the V gene TRBV15, with 9 bases matching TRBD1. V trimming: 5 bases; J trimming: 8 bases; junction bases outside the gene matches: 10. The length of the CDR3 is 15 residues. Germline V gene sequence: CDR1 LNHNV, CDR2 YYDKDF (reference sequence). Here the CDR3 reads CATSARDRDRDEQFF. The DNA of the CDR3 is TGTGCCACCAGCGCCCGGGACAGGGATAGAGATGAGCAGTTCTTC.

The chain recombines TRBV19 with TRBJ1-2; 7 bases fit TRBD1. J lost 4 bases, V lost 7 bases, and 6 bases had no gene match. The V gene's germline CDR1 is LNHDA and CDR2 SQIVND (reference sequence). There are 13 residues in the CDR3. The CDR3 here is CASTTGVAYGYTF. The CDR3, as DNA: TGTGCCAGTACAACAGGGGTGGCCTATGGCTACACCTTC.

CDR3 sequence (DNA): TGTGCCAGCAGCTTAGAGGGAGTAACAGCATTGAACACTGAAGCTTTCTTT. Translation: CASSLEGVTALNTEAFF. The chain employs TRBV11-2 and TRBJ1-1; D is unclear. There are 17 residues in the CDR3. Germline CDR1 reads SGHAT; CDR2 reads FQNNGV. The V end was cut by 0 bases, the J end by 0 bases, with 14 bases between.